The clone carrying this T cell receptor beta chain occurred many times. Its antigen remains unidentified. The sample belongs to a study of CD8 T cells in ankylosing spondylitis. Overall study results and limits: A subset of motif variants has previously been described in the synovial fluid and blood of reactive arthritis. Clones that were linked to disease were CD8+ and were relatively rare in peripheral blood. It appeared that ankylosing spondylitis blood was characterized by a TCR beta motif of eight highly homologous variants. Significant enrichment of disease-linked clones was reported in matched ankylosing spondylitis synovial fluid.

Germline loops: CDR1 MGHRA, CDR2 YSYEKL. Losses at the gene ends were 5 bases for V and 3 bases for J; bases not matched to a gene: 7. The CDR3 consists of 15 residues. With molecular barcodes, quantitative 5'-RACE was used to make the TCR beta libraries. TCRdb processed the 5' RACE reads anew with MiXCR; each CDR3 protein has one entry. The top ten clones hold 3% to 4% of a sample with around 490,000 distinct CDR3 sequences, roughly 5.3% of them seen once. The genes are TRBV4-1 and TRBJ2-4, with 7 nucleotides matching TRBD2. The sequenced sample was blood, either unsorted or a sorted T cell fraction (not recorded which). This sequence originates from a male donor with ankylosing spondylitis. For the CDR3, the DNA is TGCGCCAGCAGCGCTTCCGGGACTAACAAAAACATTCAGTACTTC. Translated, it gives CASSASGTNKNIQYF.